What follows describes a single T cell receptor (beta chain). This record comes from a study of blood T cell repertoires in COVID-19. Study-level information: The samples span acute and convalescent COVID-19 from the United States, Italy and Spain. Sources were T cells, B-cell-depleted T cells, or PBMCs; the material itself was cDNA or gDNA.

In the authors' workflow: Estimated nucleated cell counts came from reference gene primer amplification. The data were produced by immunoSEQ multiplex PCR, yet TCRdb's version contains in-frame clones alone and is incomplete. The DNA gave D and trimming, while V, J and clone size come from that table. The table has some 140,000 clones, more than 85% seen once. CDR1 is SGHDN, CDR2 FVKESK, per germline. Deletions cut 3 bases from V and 2 bases from J, with 9 bases between. There are 14 residues in the CDR3. This TCR was sampled from a man aged 50 or older with active or convalescent COVID-19. The chain couples TRBV14 to TRBJ2-3; unclear D gene. Material for sequencing was peripheral blood. The CDR3 protein is CASSHQQYTDTQYF. In DNA, the CDR3 is TGTGCCAGCAGCCACCAACAGTACACAGATACGCAGTATTTT.